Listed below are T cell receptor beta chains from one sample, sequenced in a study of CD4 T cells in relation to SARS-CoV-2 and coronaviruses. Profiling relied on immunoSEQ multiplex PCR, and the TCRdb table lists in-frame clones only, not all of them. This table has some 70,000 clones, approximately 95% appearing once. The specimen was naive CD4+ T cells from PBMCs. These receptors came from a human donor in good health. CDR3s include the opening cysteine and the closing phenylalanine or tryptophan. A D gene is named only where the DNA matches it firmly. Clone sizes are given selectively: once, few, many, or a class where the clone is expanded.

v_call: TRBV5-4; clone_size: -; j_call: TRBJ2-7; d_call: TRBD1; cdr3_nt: TGTGCCAGCAGGGGGGACAGCCCAGGAGCCTACGAGCAGTACTTC; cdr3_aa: CASRGDSPGAYEQYF
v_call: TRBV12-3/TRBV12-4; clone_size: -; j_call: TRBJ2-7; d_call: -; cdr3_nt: TGTGCCAGCAGTTTAAGGACTTTAGAGCAGTACTTC; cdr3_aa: CASSLRTLEQYF
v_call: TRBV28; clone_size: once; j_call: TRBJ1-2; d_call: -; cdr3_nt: TGTGCCAGCACCCCTGCCGACTATGGCTACACCTTC; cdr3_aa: CASTPADYGYTF
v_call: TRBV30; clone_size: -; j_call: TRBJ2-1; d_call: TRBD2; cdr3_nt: TGTGCCTGGTCCGGGACTAGCGGATACAATGAGCAGTTCTTC; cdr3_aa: CAWSGTSGYNEQFF
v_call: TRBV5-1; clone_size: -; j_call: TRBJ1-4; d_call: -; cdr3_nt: TGCGCCAGCAGCTTGGTTGCAACTAATGAAAAACTGTTTTTT; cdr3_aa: CASSLVATNEKLFF
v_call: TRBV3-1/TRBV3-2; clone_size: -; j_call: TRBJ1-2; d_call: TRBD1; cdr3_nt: TGTGCCAGCAGCCAGGACAGGCTTAACTACACCTTC; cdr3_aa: CASSQDRLNYTF
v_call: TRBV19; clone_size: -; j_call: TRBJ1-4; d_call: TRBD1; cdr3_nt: TGTGCCAGTACCAATGGACAGGGAGGAGAAAAACTGTTTTTT; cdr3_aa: CASTNGQGGEKLFF
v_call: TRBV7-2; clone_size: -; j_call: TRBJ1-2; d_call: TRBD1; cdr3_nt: TGTGCCAGCAGCTTTGGGACAGCTAACTATGGCTACACCTTC; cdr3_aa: CASSFGTANYGYTF
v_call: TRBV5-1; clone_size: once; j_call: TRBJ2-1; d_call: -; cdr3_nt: TGCGCCAGCAGCATCACAGGGGGGGGGACCGAGCAGTTCTTC; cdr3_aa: CASSITGGGTEQFF
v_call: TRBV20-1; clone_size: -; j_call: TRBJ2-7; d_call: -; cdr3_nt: TGCAGTGCTAGAGAATTAGGCGCCCGGTACTTC; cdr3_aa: CSARELGARYF
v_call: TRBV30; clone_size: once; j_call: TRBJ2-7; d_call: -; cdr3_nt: TGTGCCTGGAGTAGAAGCTCCTACGAGCAGTACTTC; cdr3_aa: CAWSRSSYEQYF
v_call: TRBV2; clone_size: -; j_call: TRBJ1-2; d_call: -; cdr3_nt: TGTGCCAGCAGTATAGCCCGGGACACCGTCTATGGCTACACCTTC; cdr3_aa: CASSIARDTVYGYTF
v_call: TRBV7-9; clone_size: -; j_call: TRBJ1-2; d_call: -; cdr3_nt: TGTGCCAGCACTCGGGGGGCCATAGGCTATGGCTACACCTTC; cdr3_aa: CASTRGAIGYGYTF
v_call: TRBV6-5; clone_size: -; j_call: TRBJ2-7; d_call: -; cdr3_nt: TGTGCCAGTATAGTACAGGGCCTAGGCAACGAGCAGTACTTC; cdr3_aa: CASIVQGLGNEQYF
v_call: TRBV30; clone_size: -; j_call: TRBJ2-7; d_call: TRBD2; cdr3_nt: TGTGCCTGGAAAACTAGCGGTACCTACGAGCAGTACTTC; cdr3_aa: CAWKTSGTYEQYF
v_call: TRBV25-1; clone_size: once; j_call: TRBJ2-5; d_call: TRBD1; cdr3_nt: TGTGCCAGCAGTGACCCAGGGGGCGCCGGTGAGACCCAGTACTTC; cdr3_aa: CASSDPGGAGETQYF
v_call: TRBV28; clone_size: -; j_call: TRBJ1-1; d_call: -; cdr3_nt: TGTGCCAGCAGTTTATCCTCAGGGGCGGCGACTGAAGCTTTCTTT; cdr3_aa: CASSLSSGAATEAFF
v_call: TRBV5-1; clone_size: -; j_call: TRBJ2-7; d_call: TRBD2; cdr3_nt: TGCGCCAGCAGACCTAGCGGGACCTCCTACGAGCAGTACTTC; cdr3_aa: CASRPSGTSYEQYF
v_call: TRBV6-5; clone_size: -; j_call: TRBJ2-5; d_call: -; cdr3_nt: TGTGCCCTCCGACGAGGAGAGACCCAGTACTTC; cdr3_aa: CALRRGETQYF
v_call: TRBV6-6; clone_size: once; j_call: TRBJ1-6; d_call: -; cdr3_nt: TGTGCCAGCAGACACCGGGACACTTCATCCCTCCACTTT; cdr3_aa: CASRHRDTSSLHF
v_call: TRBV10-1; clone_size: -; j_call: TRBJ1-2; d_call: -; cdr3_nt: TGCGCCAGCCTTGAGTGGGGCGGAAACTATGGCTACACCTTC; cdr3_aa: CASLEWGGNYGYTF
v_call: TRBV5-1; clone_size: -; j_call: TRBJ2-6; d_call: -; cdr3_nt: TGCGCCAGCAGTGGGGGAAATACTGGGGCCAACGTCCTGACTTTC; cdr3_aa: CASSGGNTGANVLTF
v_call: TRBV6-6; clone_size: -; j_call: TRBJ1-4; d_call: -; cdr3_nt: TGTGCCAGCAGTTACAGATATAATGAAAAACTGTTTTTT; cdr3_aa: CASSYRYNEKLFF
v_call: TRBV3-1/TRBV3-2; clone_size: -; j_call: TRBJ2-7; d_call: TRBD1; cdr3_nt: TGTGCCAGCAGCCACCGGACAGGTCCCAGGGGAGAGCAGTACTTC; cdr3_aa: CASSHRTGPRGEQYF
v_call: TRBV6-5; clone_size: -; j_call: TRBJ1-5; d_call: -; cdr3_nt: TGTGCCAGCTTAGGGGTTGCTCAGCCCCAGCATTTT; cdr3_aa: CASLGVAQPQHF
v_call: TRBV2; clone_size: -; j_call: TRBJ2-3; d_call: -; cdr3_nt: TGTGCCAGCAGTCGCATACCAGATACGCAGTATTTT; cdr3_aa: CASSRIPDTQYF
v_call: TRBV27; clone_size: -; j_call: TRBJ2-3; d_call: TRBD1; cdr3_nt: TGTGCCAGCAGTTCACCGACAGGGGGAGATACGCAGTATTTT; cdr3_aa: CASSSPTGGDTQYF
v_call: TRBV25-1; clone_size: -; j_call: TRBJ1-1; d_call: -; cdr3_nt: TGTGCCAGCAGCCCCTTACTAGGGCCGGAAGCTTTCTTT; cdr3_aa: CASSPLLGPEAFF
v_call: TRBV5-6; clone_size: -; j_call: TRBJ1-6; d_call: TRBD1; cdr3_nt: TGTGCCAGCAGCTTGCGCAGGGGGGTTTTGAATTCACCCCTCCACTTT; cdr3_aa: CASSLRRGVLNSPLHF
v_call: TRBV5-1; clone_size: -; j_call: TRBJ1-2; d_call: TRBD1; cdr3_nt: TGCGCCAGCAGCTTAAAGGAAGGGGGCTTTTCCCACTATGGCTACACCTTC; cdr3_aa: CASSLKEGGFSHYGYTF
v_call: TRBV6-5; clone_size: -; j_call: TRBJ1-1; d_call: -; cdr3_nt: TGTGCCAGCAGTTTCCTACCGAGATCGGACACTGAAGCTTTCTTT; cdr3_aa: CASSFLPRSDTEAFF
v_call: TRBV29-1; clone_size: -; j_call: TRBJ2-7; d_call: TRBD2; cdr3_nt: TGCAGCGTTGGTCCTAGCGGGAGGGCCCTCGAGCAGTACTTC; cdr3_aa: CSVGPSGRALEQYF
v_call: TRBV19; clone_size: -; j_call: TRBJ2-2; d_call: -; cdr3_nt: TGTGCCAGTGTGGGGATAAACCTGAAAGGGGAGCTGTTTTTT; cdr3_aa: CASVGINLKGELFF
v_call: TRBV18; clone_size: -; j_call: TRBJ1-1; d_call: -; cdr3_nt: TGTGCCAGCTCCGGAGACGGGGATGAAGCTTTCTTT; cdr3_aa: CASSGDGDEAFF
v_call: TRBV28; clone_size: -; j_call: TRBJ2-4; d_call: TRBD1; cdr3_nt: TGTGCCAGCAGTCCCTACAGGGGGCTGATTGAAAACATTCAGTACTTC; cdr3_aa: CASSPYRGLIENIQYF
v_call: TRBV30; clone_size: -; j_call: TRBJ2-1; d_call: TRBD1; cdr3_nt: TGTGCCTGGAGTGCAGGACAGGGTCTCTCCTACAATGAGCAGTTCTTC; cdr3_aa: CAWSAGQGLSYNEQFF
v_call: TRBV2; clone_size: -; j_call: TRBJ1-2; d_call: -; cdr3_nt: TGTGCCGGGGGGGCAGGGAACGGCTATGGCTACACCTTC; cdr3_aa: CAGGAGNGYGYTF
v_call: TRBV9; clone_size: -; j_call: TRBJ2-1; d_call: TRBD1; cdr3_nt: TGTGCCAGCAGCGCTAGACAGGGTTTCAATGAGCAGTTCTTC; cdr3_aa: CASSARQGFNEQFF
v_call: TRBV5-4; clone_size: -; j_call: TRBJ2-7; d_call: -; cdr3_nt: TGTGCCAGCAGCTCCTACAGCTACGAGCAGTACTTC; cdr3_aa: CASSSYSYEQYF
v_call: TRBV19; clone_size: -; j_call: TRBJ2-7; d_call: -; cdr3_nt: TGTGCCAGTAGTATAGACCGCCGGGGCGAGCAGTACTTC; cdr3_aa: CASSIDRRGEQYF
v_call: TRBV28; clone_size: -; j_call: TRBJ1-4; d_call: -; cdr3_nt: TGTGCCAGCAGTTTGATGGGTTCTGCAACTAATGAAAAACTGTTTTTT; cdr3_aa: CASSLMGSATNEKLFF
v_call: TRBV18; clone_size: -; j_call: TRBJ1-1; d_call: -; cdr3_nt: TGTGCCAGCGGGGACGGACCTGAAGCTTTCTTT; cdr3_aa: CASGDGPEAFF
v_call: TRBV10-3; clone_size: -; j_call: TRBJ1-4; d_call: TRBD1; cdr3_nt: TGTGCCATCAGTGGGGGGACAGGGGCTACTAATGAAAAACTGTTTTTT; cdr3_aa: CAISGGTGATNEKLFF
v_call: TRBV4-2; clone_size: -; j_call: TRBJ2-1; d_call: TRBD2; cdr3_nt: TGTGCCAGCAGCCAAGTCGTCGGCGGGGCGGGAGGTAGGAATGAGCAGTTCTTC; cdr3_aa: CASSQVVGGAGGRNEQFF
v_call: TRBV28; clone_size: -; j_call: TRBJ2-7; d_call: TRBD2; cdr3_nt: TGTGCCAGCAGTTCGATAGCGGGAGGGGTCTACGAGCAGTACTTC; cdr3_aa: CASSSIAGGVYEQYF
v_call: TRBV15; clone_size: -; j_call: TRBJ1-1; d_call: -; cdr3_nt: TGTGCCACCAGCAGAGCAGACCAAATGAACACTGAAGCTTTCTTT; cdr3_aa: CATSRADQMNTEAFF
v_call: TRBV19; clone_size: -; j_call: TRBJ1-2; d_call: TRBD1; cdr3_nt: TGTGCCATTGGCAGACAGGGGGCTACATATGGCTACACCTTC; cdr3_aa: CAIGRQGATYGYTF
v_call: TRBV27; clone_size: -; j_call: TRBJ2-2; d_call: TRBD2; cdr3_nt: TGTGCCAGCAGTTCACCGTGGACTAGCGGGAACACCGGGGAGCTGTTTTTT; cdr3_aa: CASSSPWTSGNTGELFF
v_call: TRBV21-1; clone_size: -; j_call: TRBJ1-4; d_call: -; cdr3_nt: TGTGCCAGCAGCAAAGAATATTGGACACCTAATGAAAAACTGTTTTTT; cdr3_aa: CASSKEYWTPNEKLFF
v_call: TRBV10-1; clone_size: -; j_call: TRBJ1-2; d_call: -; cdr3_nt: TGCGCCAGCAGGAGTTATGGAAGGGGGAGAGACTATGGCTACACCTTC; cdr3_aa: CASRSYGRGRDYGYTF
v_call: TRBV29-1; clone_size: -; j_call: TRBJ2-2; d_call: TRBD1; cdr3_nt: TGCAGCGTTTCCGACAGGGTGGACACCGGGGAGCTGTTTTTT; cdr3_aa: CSVSDRVDTGELFF
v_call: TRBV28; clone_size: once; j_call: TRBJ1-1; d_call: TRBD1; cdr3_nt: TGTGCCAGCAGTTCTTTCGAGGGGGCGGCTGGGGCTTTCTTT; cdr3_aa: CASSSFEGAAGAFF
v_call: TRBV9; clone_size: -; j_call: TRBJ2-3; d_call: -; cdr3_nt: TGTGCCAGCAGCGTAGTTTCTAGCTCGGCAGATACGCAGTATTTT; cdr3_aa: CASSVVSSSADTQYF
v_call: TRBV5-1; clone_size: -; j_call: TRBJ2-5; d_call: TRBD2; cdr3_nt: TGCGCCAGCAGCTTCAGACTAGCGGCCTCCGGCGGCACGGAGACCCAGTACTTC; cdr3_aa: CASSFRLAASGGTETQYF
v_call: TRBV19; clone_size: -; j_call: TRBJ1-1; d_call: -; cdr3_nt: TGTGCCAGTAGTATCCGGCTCGGGAACACTGAAGCTTTCTTT; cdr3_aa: CASSIRLGNTEAFF
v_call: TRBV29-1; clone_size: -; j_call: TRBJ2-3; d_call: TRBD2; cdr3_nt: TGCAGCGTCGCTGGGGGAGGGAGAACAGATACGCAGTATTTT; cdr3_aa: CSVAGGGRTDTQYF
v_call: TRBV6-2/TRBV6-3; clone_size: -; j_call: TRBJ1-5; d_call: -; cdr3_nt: TGTGCCAGCAGTTACTCAAGACGACAGGTTTATAGCAATCAGCCCCAGCATTTT; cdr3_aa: CASSYSRRQVYSNQPQHF